This T cell receptor beta chain was captured in a study of vaccination and CD4 T cells after COVID-19. Study-wide context: The study enrolled six male and four female convalescents, two of whom were Hispanic.

As regards this clonotype: The antigen remains undetermined.

An Oncomine TCR Beta short-read assay was used to sequence the DNA from cultured CD4+ T cells. TCRdb reanalysed the PCR reads using MiXCR and keeps one entry per CDR3 protein. The sample lists fewer than 20,000 distinct CDR3 sequences, 44% occurring once. As to treatment: 10-day PBMC culture with coronavirus spike peptide pools or control peptides (ViraFEST assay). The sample consisted of CD4+ T cells from blood, cultured in vitro. The sequence derives from a human donor who had recovered from COVID-19.

CDR3: CASNLGARYGYTF. In nucleotides, the CDR3 is TGTGCCAGCAACCTCGGGGCCCGCTATGGCTACACCTTC. This chain connects TRBV28 to TRBJ1-2; tentatively, D is TRBD1 (5 bases). V was pared by 7 bases and J by 4 bases, with 13 bases between. Germline lookup yields CDR1 MDHEN and CDR2 SYDVKM. The CDR3 length is 13 residues.